This entry lists 32 T cell receptor beta chains sequenced from one sample in a study of blood T cell repertoires in COVID-19. Profiled with immunoSEQ multiplex PCR; TCRdb holds only in-frame clones, not every one. The sample lists about 200,000 clones, about nine tenths occurring once. Material for sequencing was peripheral blood. The origin of the receptors is a man aged 18 to 30 with active or convalescent COVID-19.

This clone was seen a handful of times. V gene TRBV5-4 combines with J gene TRBJ2-1, with D perhaps matching TRBD1 (5 bases). CDR1 SGHNT and CDR2 YYREEE come from the germline V gene (reference sequence). The V end lost 2 bases, the J end lost 8 bases, and 8 bases lay between the germline ends. The CDR3 covers 12 residues. Here the CDR3 DNA reads TGTGCCAGCAGCTTCTGGGGCGATGAGCAGTTCTTC. It yields the protein CASSFWGDEQFF.

The chain combines TRBV5-1 with TRBJ1-3, with D hard to call. CDR1 is SGHRS, CDR2 YFSETQ, per germline. Trimming removed 4 bases from V and 0 bases from J, with 14 bases in between. The CDR3 is 16 residues long. CDR3 sequence reads: CASSPAPRFSGNTIYF. CDR3 coding DNA: TGCGCCAGCAGCCCCGCGCCCCGTTTCTCTGGAAACACCATATATTTT.

The V gene is TRBV29-1, the J gene TRBJ2-7; maybe TRBD1 (6 bases). The CDR3 is 12 amino acids. Germline V CDR1 and CDR2: SQVTM, ANQGSEA. V was cut by 6 bases and J by 2 bases, with 11 bases left in between. CDR3 nucleotide sequence: TGCAGCGTGGCGGACAGCGCCTACGAGCAGTACTTC. Its protein product is CSVADSAYEQYF.

The chain recombines TRBV20-1 with TRBJ1-5; D is perhaps TRBD1 (5 bases). Germline CDR1 and CDR2: DFQATT and SNEGSKA (reference sequence). V dropped 3 bases and J dropped 3 bases, with 15 bases sitting between them. The CDR3 contains 15 residues. DNA for the CDR3: TGCAGTGCTAGTCGCGGGGGGATAGCCAATCAGCCCCAGCATTTT. Translating it yields CSASRGGIANQPQHF.

CDR3 nucleotides: TGTGCCAGCAGCCCTCCCCCGGGACAGGGGTATGGCTACACCTTC. Protein sequence: CASSPPPGQGYGYTF. V usage is TRBV16 and J usage is TRBJ1-2; 10 nucleotides match TRBD1. Germline-derived CDR1 and CDR2 are KGHSY and FQNENV. V was clipped by 4 bases and J by 5 bases; unmatched bases: 7. This CDR3 spans 15 amino acids.

This rearrangement joins TRBV7-9 to TRBJ1-4; 7 bases match TRBD1. V lost 4 bases, J lost 0 bases, and 8 bases stayed unmatched. The CDR3 is made up of 17 amino acids. Germline CDR1 is SEHNR and CDR2 is FQNEAQ (reference sequence). The DNA for the CDR3 is TGTGCCAGCAGCTCGGGACAGCTACGAACAACTAATGAAAAACTGTTTTTT. Translation gives CASSSGQLRTTNEKLFF.

The rearrangement joins TRBV7-9 to TRBJ2-1; a weak D match, TRBD2 (6 bases). CDR1 and CDR2 (germline): SEHNR, FQNEAQ (reference sequence). The CDR3 loop spans 14 amino acids. Trimming stripped 3 bases from V and 1 base from J, with 7 bases between. CDR3 coding DNA: TGTGCCAGCAGCTTTGCGGGGTCCTACAATGAGCAGTTCTTC. Residues: CASSFAGSYNEQFF.

The chain is built from TRBV9 and TRBJ1-2, with 8 bases identical to TRBD1. The CDR3 extends over 15 amino acids. Germline V gene data show CDR1 as SGDLS and CDR2 as YYNGEE. Unmatched junction bases numbered 12, after V lost 4 bases and J lost 7 bases. The CDR3 DNA reads TGTGCCAGCAGCCCGAGGGACAGGAGAAACGGTGGCTACACCTTC. It codes for CASSPRDRRNGGYTF. The full variable domain, with the rest looked up from reference TRBV9 and TRBJ1-2, is DSGVTQTPKHLITATGQRVTLRCSPRSGDLSVYWYQQSLDQGLQFLIQYYNGEERAKGNILERFSAQQFPDLHSELNLSSLELGDSALYFCASSPRDRRNGGYTFGSGTRLTVV.

This clone showed up many times. V gene TRBV7-8 combines with J gene TRBJ2-1; no reliable D call. V was cut by 1 base and J by 7 bases, with 14 bases left in between. Germline V gives CDR1 SGHVS, CDR2 FQNEAQ. This CDR3 has 15 residues. As DNA, the CDR3 is TGTGCCAGCAGCTTAGATCTGAACTTTCGAAATGAGCAGTTCTTC. This gives the protein CASSLDLNFRNEQFF.

The chain carries TRBV3-1 (or the pseudogene TRBV3-2) and TRBJ1-3, with D possibly being TRBD1 (6 bases). CDR1 is LGHDT, CDR2 YNNKEL, per germline (reference sequence). V dropped 4 bases and J dropped 3 bases, with 10 bases sitting between them. The CDR3 spans 14 residues. The CDR3 DNA reads TGTGCCAGCAGCCCAGGGACACATGGAAACACCATATATTTT. It encodes CASSPGTHGNTIYF.

The rearrangement uses TRBV5-8 and TRBJ2-7; TRBD2 matches at 7 bases. Germline assignment: CDR1 SGHTS and CDR2 YDEGEE. V was pared by 4 bases and J by 4 bases, with 14 bases of the junction left unmatched. The CDR3 length is 16 residues. The CDR3: CASSRLGGGGSYEQYF. Written as DNA, the CDR3 is TGTGCCAGCAGCCGGTTGGGTGGCGGGGGTTCGTACGAGCAGTACTTC.

This clone was found a few times. V gene TRBV6-5 combines with J gene TRBJ2-7, with TRBD2 identical over 9 bases. There are 15 residues in the CDR3. With V trimmed by 7 bases and J by 5 bases, 12 bases remained unmatched. Germline CDR1 is MNHEY and CDR2 is SVGAGI. The CDR3 DNA sequence: TGTGCCAGCAAACCACTCCCGGGACTAGCCAACGAGCAGTACTTC. Its translation is CASKPLPGLANEQYF.

The chain is built from TRBV7-9 and TRBJ2-1; 10 bases match TRBD2. Per germline, CDR1 SEHNR and CDR2 FQNEAQ (reference sequence). The V segment lost 5 bases and the J segment 7 bases; nucleotides outside the gene matches: 11. CDR3 size: 16 residues. The CDR3 nucleotides are TGTGCCAGCAGCGGAGGACTAGCGGTGAGTTTGAATGAGCAGTTCTTC. It is translated as CASSGGLAVSLNEQFF.

The V and J genes are TRBV9 and TRBJ2-1, with 7 bases that match TRBD2. CDR1 is SGDLS, CDR2 YYNGEE, per germline. The CDR3 is 16 residues long. V shed 1 base, J shed 0 bases, and the junction held 4 bases outside the gene matches. DNA for the CDR3: TGTGCCAGCAGCGTAAGCGGGGCTAACTCCTACAATGAGCAGTTCTTC. Translated: CASSVSGANSYNEQFF.

V gene TRBV15 combines with J gene TRBJ1-1, with D possibly being TRBD1 (5 bases). Germline assignment: CDR1 LNHNV and CDR2 YYDKDF (reference sequence). Trimming cost V 5 bases and J 7 bases, with 14 bases left between them. This CDR3 region has 13 residues. Here the CDR3 DNA reads TGTGCCACCAGCCAAGAGCGGGGCGTTGAAGCTTTCTTT. This encodes CATSQERGVEAFF.

This chain joins TRBV27 and TRBJ2-3, with 9 bases lining up with TRBD1. The CDR3 has 15 residues. V shed 5 bases, J shed 3 bases, and the junction held 6 bases outside the gene matches. Germline-derived CDR1 and CDR2 are MNHEY and SMNVEV (reference sequence). The CDR3 sequence is CASSPTGGSTDTQYF. The DNA for the CDR3 is TGTGCCAGCAGTCCGACAGGGGGGTCTACAGATACGCAGTATTTT.

This clone was seen only a few times. This chain joins TRBV7-2 and TRBJ1-2, with TRBD1 identical over 7 bases. V shed 1 base and J 2 bases; nucleotides not matched to a gene: 4. The CDR3 has 15 amino acids. Germline-derived CDR1 and CDR2 are SGHTA and FQGNSA. The CDR3 sequence: CASSLVRQGNYGYTF. In DNA, the CDR3 is TGTGCCAGCAGCTTAGTGAGACAGGGAAACTATGGCTACACCTTC.

The CDR3 nucleotides read TGCGCCAGCAGTGAGTCGGTGAGGCCCCAGCATTTT. It specifies CASSESVRPQHF. The rearrangement links TRBV10-2 to TRBJ1-5; no reliable D call. Germline CDR1 and CDR2: WSHSY and SAAADI. CDR3 length equals 12 residues. V was shortened by 0 bases and J by 9 bases, with 6 bases between the two germline ends.

The V and J genes are TRBV6-5 and TRBJ1-2; 10 positions agree with TRBD1. CDR1 is MNHEY, CDR2 SVGAGI, per germline. V dropped 6 bases and J dropped 3; count of bases not matched to a gene: 4. This CDR3 is 14 amino acids long. The CDR3 sequence is CASRRDRGYYGYTF. CDR3 bases: TGTGCCAGCAGGAGGGACAGGGGATACTATGGCTACACCTTC.

The genes are TRBV30 and TRBJ1-5; 9 nucleotides line up with TRBD1. Germline V CDR1 and CDR2: GTSNPN, SVGIG (reference sequence). The CDR3 runs 14 residues. The trim removed 8 bases at V and 1 base at J, leaving 6 bases unmatched. The CDR3 region has the DNA TGTGCCCTCGGGACAGGGCTCAGCAATCAGCCCCAGCATTTT. It encodes CALGTGLSNQPQHF.

The rearrangement joins TRBV5-8 to TRBJ2-2; 9 bases map to TRBD1. CDR1 is SGHTS, CDR2 YDEGEE, per germline. J lost 5 bases, V lost 2 bases, and 4 bases had no gene match. This CDR3 is 15 amino acids long. The CDR3 is CASSLDRGKTGELFF. The CDR3 DNA is TGTGCCAGCAGCTTAGACAGGGGGAAGACCGGGGAGCTGTTTTTT.

Note on this clone: This sample includes further DNA sequences coding for the same CDR3. This rearrangement joins TRBV7-9 to TRBJ1-3; D remains ambiguous. Deletions cut 0 bases from V and 0 bases from J, with 9 bases between. This CDR3 has 16 amino acids. CDR1 SEHNR and CDR2 FQNEAQ come from the germline V gene (reference sequence). In nucleotides, the CDR3 is TGTGCCAGCAGCTTAGCTGGCGGAGACTCTGGAAACACCATATATTTT. This codes for CASSLAGGDSGNTIYF.

The J gene is TRBJ1-6, the V gene TRBV5-1; TRBD1 matches 7 bases. This CDR3 spans 14 amino acids. Trimming cost V 5 bases and J 7 bases; bases outside gene matches: 6. Germline loops: CDR1 SGHRS, CDR2 YFSETQ. CDR3 in amino acids: CASRVQGNNSPLHF. CDR3 in DNA: TGCGCCAGCAGGGTACAGGGGAACAATTCACCCCTCCACTTT.

V is TRBV15 and J is TRBJ2-3; the match to TRBD1 covers 9 bases. Germline loops: CDR1 LNHNV, CDR2 YYDKDF (reference sequence). CDR3 size: 19 residues. V was pared by 0 bases and J by 0 bases, with 10 bases of the junction left unmatched. The CDR3, as DNA: TGTGCCACCAGCAGAGATCCCCAGGGGACAGGGATAAGCACAGATACGCAGTATTTT. Protein sequence: CATSRDPQGTGISTDTQYF.

The rearrangement uses TRBV2 and TRBJ2-5; 8 bases match TRBD1. J was trimmed by 5 bases and V by 2 bases; bases with no gene match: 4. There are 14 residues in the CDR3. Per the germline V gene, CDR1 is SNHLY and CDR2 is FYNNEI. The CDR3 sequence is CASSEQGAEETQYF. CDR3 nucleotides: TGTGCCAGCAGTGAACAGGGGGCCGAGGAGACCCAGTACTTC.

This chain joins TRBV2 and TRBJ1-5; D perhaps matches TRBD1 (5 bases). Trimming stripped 4 bases from V and 7 bases from J, with 14 bases between. In germline, CDR1 is SNHLY, CDR2 FYNNEI. This CDR3 contains 14 residues. The CDR3 reads CASSVEGSGQPQHF. CDR3 bases: TGTGCCAGCAGTGTGGAGGGGTCGGGGCAGCCCCAGCATTTT.

This chain joins TRBV30 and TRBJ2-5, with TRBD2 matching 7 bases. Trimming at V came to 1 base and at J to 7 bases, leaving 15 bases not matched to a gene. The CDR3 loop spans 16 amino acids. The germline gives CDR1 GTSNPN, CDR2 SVGIG (reference sequence). The CDR3 DNA sequence: TGTGCCTGGAGTGCACACGGGACTAACCTATTGGGGACCCAGTACTTC. Encoded protein: CAWSAHGTNLLGTQYF.

V gene TRBV27 combines with J gene TRBJ2-1, with a weak D call TRBD2 (7 bases). Trimming removed 9 bases at V and 6 bases at J, with 18 bases between. The V gene's germline CDR1 is MNHEY and CDR2 SMNVEV (reference sequence). The CDR3 covers 14 residues. The DNA of the CDR3 is TGTGCCAGTGATGGAGGGGGGGGCGTCAATGAGCAGTTCTTC. Its protein is CASDGGGGVNEQFF.

The rearrangement links TRBV6-5 to TRBJ2-7; no reliable D call. Germline CDR1 reads MNHEY; CDR2 reads SVGAGI. CDR3 length: 12 residues. Trimming removed 5 bases from V and 6 bases from J, with 11 bases in between. DNA for the CDR3: TGTGCCAGCAGTAGATCTAGTGCCGAGCAGTACTTC. Translation gives CASSRSSAEQYF.

The chain has TRBV6-5 and TRBJ2-7; possible D gene TRBD1, 6 bases. This CDR3 contains 15 residues. The V and J ends lost 2 bases and 4 bases respectively, with 15 bases between them. Germline assignment: CDR1 MNHEY and CDR2 SVGAGI. This CDR3 reads CASSYPRGWLYEQYF. The CDR3 coding sequence is TGTGCCAGCAGTTACCCGAGGGGGTGGCTGTACGAGCAGTACTTC.

This clone has a handful of counts. V gene TRBV6-2 or TRBV6-3 combines with J gene TRBJ1-2; no reliable D call. V gave up 0 bases and J gave up 8 bases, with 7 bases separating them. Looked up from germline, CDR1 is MNHEY and CDR2 is SVGEGT. The length of the CDR3 is 12 residues. The CDR3 DNA reads as TGTGCCAGCAGTTACTCGAATCAGGGCTACACCTTC. This translates into CASSYSNQGYTF.

The rearrangement uses TRBV7-3 and TRBJ2-1; no definite D call. The CDR3 has 12 amino acids. Germline V CDR1 and CDR2: SGHTA, FQGTGA. V gave up 5 bases and J gave up 7 bases, with 9 bases separating them. CDR3 loop: CASSGLTNEQFF. The CDR3, as DNA: TGTGCCAGCAGCGGCCTTACGAATGAGCAGTTCTTC.